This T cell receptor (beta chain) was recorded in a study of chemoradiotherapy in HPV16-positive cancers (dated by TCRdb to between 2020 and 2023). For context, the study as a whole: Candidate HPV-specific T-cell clones and common TCR motifs were defined by functional T-cell assays performed on cells from two HPV16-positive patients. The study asked whether T-cell immunity against the HPV oncoproteins E6 and E7 changes during chemoradiotherapy and whether it affects survival. TCR repertoires from under 90 patients with HPV-related cancers were then used to track the candidate HPV-specific TCRs and motifs. Paper-wide results and their limitations: Expansion of candidate HPV-specific clones and E7-related TCR motifs was observed in the tumor microenvironment during treatment, whereas no such expansion was observed for non-HPV-specific T cells. In HPV16-positive patients, expansion of HPV-responsive T cells during chemoradiotherapy was found to be associated with improved recurrence-free survival. The functional definition of HPV-specific T cells came from only a couple of HPV16-positive patients, and the survival association was reported for HPV16-positive patients.

Repertoires were sampled multiple times during chemoradiotherapy, which allowed clonal expansion in the tumor microenvironment to be followed. The method was the immunoSEQ multiplex PCR assay. Not all clones reach the TCRdb copy of this immuneACCESS table, which keeps in-frame sequences only. Checked studies attribute under half of the gap to unresolved V genes and leave the rest unexplained. The sample table holds 40,000 to 65,000 clones, of which around 90% were seen once. The ten top clones hold less than 3.5% of the sample. The junction carries 10 bases between V and J, which are trimmed by 2 bases and 3 bases respectively. The germline V gene (reference sequence) yields GTSNPN for CDR1 and SVGIG for CDR2. Including cysteine and phenylalanine, the CDR3 has 13 amino acids. Of the read, only the CDR3 DNA is kept; its 39 bases are in frame from base 1. Turning to this clone: No cognate antigen has been identified for it. Base qualities are not recorded, but no much larger clone differs from it by a single base.

The sample was blood, taken from a patient who underwent chemoradiotherapy. The origin of this receptor is a human donor with HPV-associated anogenital cancer. In this chain, TRBV30 is recombined with TRBJ1-1, and TRBD1 may be the D gene, going by 6 matching bases. The CDR3 sequence is CAWSPDSHTEAFF. The sequenced DNA is TGTGCCTGGAGTCCGGACAGCCACACTGAAGCTTTCTTT.